The clone carrying this TCR beta chain was seen a handful of times. Its antigen remains unknown. J lost 2 bases, V lost 10 bases, and 13 bases had no gene match. From germline, CDR1 is WNHNN and CDR2 SYGVQD (reference sequence). The CDR3 consists of 15 residues. This specimen comes from a study of regulatory dendritic cells for organ transplantation. TCRdb's copy holds only in-frame clones and misses some; the assay was immunoSEQ multiplex PCR. The sample has approximately 11,000 clones; 60% to 85% are singletons. CFSE-labeled sorted T cells met regulatory or mature dendritic cells for 4 to 6 days. Naive CD45RA+ and memory CD45RO+ CD4+ or CD8+ T cells were FACS-sorted.

The genes are TRBV10-1 and TRBJ2-7; 8 bases fit TRBD1. The sequence came from a human donor in good health. Sequenced input: memory CD4+ T cells from blood cultured with regulatory dendritic cells. Subset here: CD45RO+ memory T cells. The chain's CDR3 is CATRNSQGVTYEQYF. The CDR3 coding sequence is TGCGCCACAAGGAATTCACAGGGGGTCACCTACGAGCAGTACTTC.